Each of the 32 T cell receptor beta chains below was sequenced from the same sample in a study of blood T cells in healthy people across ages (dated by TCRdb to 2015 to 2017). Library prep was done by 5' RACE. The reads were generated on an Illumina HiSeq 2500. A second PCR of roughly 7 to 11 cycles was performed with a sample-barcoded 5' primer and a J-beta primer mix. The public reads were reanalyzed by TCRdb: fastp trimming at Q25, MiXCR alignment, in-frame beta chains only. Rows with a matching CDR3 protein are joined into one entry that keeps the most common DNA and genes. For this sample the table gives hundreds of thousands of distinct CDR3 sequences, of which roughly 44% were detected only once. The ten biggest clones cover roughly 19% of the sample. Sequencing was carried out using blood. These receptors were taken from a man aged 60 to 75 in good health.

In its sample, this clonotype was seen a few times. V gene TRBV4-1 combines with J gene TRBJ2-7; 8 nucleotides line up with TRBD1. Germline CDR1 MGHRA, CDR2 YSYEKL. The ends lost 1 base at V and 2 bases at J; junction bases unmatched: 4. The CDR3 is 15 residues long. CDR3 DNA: TGCGCCAGCAGCCAAGGGACAGGGAGTCCCTACGAGCAGTACTTC. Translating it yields CASSQGTGSPYEQYF.

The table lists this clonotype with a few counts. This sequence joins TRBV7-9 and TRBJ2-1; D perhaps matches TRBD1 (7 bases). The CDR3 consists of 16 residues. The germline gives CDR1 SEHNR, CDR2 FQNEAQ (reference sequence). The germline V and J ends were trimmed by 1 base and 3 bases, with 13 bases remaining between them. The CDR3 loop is CASSLGGGGDYNEQFF. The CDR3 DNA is TGTGCCAGCAGCTTAGGCGGAGGGGGCGACTACAATGAGCAGTTCTTC.

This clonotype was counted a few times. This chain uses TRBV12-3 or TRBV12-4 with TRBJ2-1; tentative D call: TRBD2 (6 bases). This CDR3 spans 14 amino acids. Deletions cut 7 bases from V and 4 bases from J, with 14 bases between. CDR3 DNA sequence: TGTGCCAGCAACATCGGGACTCTATACAATGAGCAGTTCTTC. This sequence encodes CASNIGTLYNEQFF.

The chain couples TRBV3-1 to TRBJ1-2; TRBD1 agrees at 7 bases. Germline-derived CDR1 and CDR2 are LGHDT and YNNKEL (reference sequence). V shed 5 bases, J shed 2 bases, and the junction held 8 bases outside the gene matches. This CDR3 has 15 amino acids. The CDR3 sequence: CASSSMTGKNYGYTF. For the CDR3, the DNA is TGTGCCAGCAGCTCCATGACAGGGAAGAACTATGGCTACACCTTC.

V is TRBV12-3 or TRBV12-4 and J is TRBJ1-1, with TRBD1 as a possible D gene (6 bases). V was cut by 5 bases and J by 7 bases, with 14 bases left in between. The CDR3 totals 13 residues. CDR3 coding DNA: TGTGCCAGCAGTCCCGACAGGCTCCTTGAAGCTTTCTTT. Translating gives CASSPDRLLEAFF.

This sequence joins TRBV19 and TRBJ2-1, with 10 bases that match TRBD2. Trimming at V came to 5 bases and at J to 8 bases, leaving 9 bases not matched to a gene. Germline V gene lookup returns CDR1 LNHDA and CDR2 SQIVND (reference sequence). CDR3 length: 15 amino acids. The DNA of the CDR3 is TGTGCCAGTAGTCTCCAGCGGGGGGGCCAGGATGAGCAGTTCTTC. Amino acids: CASSLQRGGQDEQFF.

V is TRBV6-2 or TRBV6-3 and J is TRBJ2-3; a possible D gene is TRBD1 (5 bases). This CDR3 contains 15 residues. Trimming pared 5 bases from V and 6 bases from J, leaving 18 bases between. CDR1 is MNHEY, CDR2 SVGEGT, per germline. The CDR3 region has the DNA TGTGCCAGCAGTCCTAGGGGAATGGAGAGGGATACGCAGTATTTT. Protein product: CASSPRGMERDTQYF.

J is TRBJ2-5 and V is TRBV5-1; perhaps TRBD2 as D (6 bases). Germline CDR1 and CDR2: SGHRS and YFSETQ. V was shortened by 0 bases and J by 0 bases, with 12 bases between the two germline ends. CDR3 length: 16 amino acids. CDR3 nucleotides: TGCGCCAGCAGCTTGGGACTAGTAGGGAACCAAGAGACCCAGTACTTC. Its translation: CASSLGLVGNQETQYF. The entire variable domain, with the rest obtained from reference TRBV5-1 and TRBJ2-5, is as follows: KAGVTQTPRYLIKTRGQQVTLSCSPISGHRSVSWYQQTPGQGLQFLFEYFSETQRNKGNFPGRFSGRQFSNSRSEMNVSTLELGDSALYLCASSLGLVGNQETQYFGPGTRLLVL.

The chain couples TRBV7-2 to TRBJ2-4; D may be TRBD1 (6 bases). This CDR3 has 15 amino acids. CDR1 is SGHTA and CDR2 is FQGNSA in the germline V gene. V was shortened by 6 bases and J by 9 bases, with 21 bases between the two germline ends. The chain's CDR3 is CASSYFGTTRGIQYF. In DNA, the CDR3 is TGTGCCAGCAGTTACTTTGGGACAACGCGCGGCATTCAGTACTTC.

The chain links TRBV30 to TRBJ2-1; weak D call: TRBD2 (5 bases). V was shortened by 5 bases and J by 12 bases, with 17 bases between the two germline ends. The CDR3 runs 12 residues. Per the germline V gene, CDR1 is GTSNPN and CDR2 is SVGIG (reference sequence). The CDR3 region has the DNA TGTGCCTGGGGAAACGAGCGGCTCGCGCAGTTCTTC. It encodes CAWGNERLAQFF.

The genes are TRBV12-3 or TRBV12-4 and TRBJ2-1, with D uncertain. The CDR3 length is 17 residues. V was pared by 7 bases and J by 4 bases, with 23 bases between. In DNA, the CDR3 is TGTGCCAGCACCCACCTCGGGCTCGCATCCCCTTACAATGAGCAGTTCTTC. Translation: CASTHLGLASPYNEQFF.

Written as DNA, the CDR3 is TGTGCCAGCAGCTTTCGGACTCAAGGGAGCAATGAGCAGTTCTTC. Amino acid sequence: CASSFRTQGSNEQFF. The chain carries TRBV5-6 and TRBJ2-1; maybe TRBD2 (5 bases). Per germline, CDR1 SGHDT and CDR2 YYEEEE. The germline V and J ends were trimmed by 2 bases and 6 bases, with 15 bases remaining between them. CDR3 size: 15 residues.

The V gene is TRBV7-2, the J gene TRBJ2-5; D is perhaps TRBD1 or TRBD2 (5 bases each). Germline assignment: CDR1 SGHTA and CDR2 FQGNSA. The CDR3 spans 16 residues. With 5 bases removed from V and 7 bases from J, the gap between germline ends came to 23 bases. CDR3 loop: CASSPSSEGRRGTQYF. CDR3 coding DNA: TGTGCCAGCAGCCCGTCCTCTGAGGGGCGAAGGGGGACCCAGTACTTC.

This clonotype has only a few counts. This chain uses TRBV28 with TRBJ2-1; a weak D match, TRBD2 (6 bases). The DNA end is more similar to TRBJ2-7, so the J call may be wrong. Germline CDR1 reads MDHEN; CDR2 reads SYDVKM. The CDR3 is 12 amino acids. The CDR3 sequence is CASSLDYNEQYF. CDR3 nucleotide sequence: TGTGCCAGCAGTTTGGACTACAATGAGCAGTACTTC.

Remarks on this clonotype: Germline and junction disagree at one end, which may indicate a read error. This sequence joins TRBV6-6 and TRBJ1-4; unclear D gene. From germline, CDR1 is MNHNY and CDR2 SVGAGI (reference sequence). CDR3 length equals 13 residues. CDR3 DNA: TGTGCCGGCAGTGTTGACACGAATGAAAAACTGTTTTTT. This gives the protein CAGSVDTNEKLFF.

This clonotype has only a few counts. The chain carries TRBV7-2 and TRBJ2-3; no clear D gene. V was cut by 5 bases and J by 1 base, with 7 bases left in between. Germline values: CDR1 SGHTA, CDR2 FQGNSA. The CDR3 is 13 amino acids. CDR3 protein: CASSPMGTDTQYF. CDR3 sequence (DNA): TGTGCCAGCAGCCCCATGGGCACAGATACGCAGTATTTT.

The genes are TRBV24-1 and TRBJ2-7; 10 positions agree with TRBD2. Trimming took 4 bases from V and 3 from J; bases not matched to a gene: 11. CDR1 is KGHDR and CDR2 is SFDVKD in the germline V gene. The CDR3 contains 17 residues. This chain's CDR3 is CATSETVGTSVLYEQYF. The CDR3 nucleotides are TGTGCCACCAGTGAGACCGTCGGGACTAGCGTTCTCTACGAGCAGTACTTC.

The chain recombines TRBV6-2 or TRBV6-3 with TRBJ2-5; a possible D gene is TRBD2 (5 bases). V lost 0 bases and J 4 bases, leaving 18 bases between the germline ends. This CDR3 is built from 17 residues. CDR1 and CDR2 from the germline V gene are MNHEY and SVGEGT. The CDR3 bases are TGTGCCAGCAGTTACTCGAAAACTAGTTTATCTGTAGAGACCCAGTACTTC. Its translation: CASSYSKTSLSVETQYF.

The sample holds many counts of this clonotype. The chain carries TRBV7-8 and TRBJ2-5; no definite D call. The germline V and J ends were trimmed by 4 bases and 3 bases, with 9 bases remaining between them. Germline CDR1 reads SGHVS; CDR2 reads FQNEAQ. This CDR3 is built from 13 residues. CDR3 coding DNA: TGTGCCAGCAGCTGGGGTCTCAAAGAGACCCAGTACTTC. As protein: CASSWGLKETQYF.

This chain's CDR3 is CASSSLGENTEAFF. The CDR3, as DNA: TGTGCCAGCAGCTCTTTGGGGGAGAACACTGAAGCTTTCTTT. This rearrangement joins TRBV5-5 to TRBJ1-1; maybe TRBD1 (5 bases). The V end was cut by 3 bases, the J end by 1 base, with 10 bases between. The germline CDR1 and CDR2 sequences are SGHKS and YYEKEE (reference sequence). The length of the CDR3 is 14 residues.

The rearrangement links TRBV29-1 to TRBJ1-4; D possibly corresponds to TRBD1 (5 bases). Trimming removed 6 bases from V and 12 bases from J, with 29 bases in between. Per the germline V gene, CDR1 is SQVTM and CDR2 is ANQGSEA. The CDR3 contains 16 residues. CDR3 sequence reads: CSVKKGIALGYGELFF. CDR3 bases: TGCAGCGTCAAGAAGGGGATCGCCTTAGGGTATGGCGAACTGTTTTTT.

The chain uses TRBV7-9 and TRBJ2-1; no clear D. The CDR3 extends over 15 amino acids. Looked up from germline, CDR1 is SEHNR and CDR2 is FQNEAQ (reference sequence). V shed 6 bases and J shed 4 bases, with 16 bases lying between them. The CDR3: CASRQHPLRYNEQFF. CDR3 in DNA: TGTGCCAGCAGACAGCACCCTCTGCGGTACAATGAGCAGTTCTTC.

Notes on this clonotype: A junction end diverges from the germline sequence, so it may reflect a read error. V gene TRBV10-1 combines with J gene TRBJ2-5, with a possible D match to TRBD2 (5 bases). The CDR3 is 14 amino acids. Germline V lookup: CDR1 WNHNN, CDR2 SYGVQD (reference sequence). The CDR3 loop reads CASSDSGGGETLYF. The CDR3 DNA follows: TGCGCCAGCAGTGACTCGGGTGGAGGAGAGACCCTGTACTTC.

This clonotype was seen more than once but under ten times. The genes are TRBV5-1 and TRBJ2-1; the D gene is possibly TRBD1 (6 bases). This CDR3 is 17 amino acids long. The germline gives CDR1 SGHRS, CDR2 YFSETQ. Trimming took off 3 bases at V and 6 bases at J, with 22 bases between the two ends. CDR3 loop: CASSSGQGSFWANEQFF. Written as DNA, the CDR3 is TGCGCCAGCAGCTCGGGGCAGGGGTCATTTTGGGCCAATGAGCAGTTCTTC.

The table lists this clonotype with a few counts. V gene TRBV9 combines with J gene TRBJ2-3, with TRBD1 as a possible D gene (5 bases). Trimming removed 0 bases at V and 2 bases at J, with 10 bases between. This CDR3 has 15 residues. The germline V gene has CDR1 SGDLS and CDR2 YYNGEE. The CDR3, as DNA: TGTGCCAGCAGCGTAGGGCCAGGGAACACAGATACGCAGTATTTT. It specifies CASSVGPGNTDTQYF.

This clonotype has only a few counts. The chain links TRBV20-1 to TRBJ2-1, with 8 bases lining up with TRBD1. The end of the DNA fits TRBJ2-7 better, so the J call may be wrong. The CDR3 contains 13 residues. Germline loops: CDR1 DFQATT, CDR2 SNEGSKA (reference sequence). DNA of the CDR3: TGCAGTGCGCGGGACAGGATCGGCAATGAGCAGTACTTC. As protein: CSARDRIGNEQYF.

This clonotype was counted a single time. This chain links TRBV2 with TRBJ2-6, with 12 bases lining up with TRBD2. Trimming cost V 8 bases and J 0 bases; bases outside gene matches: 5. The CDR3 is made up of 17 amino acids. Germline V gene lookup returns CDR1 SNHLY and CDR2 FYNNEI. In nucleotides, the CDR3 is TGTGCCAGCTTCGGGACTAGCGGGTTCTCTGGGGCCAACGTCCTGACTTTC. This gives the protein CASFGTSGFSGANVLTF.

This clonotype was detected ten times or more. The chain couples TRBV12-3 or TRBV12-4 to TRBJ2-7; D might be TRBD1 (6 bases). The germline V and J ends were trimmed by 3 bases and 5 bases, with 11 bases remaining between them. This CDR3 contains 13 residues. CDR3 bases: TGTGCCAGCAGTTTTCCAGGGACACACGAGCAGTACTTC. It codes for CASSFPGTHEQYF.

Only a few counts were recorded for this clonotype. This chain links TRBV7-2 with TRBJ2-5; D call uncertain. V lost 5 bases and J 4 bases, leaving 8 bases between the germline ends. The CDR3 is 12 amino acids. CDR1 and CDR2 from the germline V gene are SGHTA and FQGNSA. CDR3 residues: CASSERPETQYF. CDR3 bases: TGTGCCAGCAGCGAAAGGCCAGAGACCCAGTACTTC.

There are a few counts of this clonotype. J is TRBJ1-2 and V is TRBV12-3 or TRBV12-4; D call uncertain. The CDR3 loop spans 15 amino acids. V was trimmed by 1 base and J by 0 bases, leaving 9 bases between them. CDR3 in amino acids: CASSLDRKANYGYTF. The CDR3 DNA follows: TGTGCCAGCAGTTTAGATCGAAAAGCTAACTATGGCTACACCTTC.

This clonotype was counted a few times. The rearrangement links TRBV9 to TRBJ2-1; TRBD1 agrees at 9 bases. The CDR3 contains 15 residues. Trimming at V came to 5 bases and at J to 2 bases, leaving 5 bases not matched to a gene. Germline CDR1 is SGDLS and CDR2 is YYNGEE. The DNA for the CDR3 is TGTGCCAGCAGTTTTGGGACAGGGACCTACAATGAGCAGTTCTTC. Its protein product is CASSFGTGTYNEQFF.

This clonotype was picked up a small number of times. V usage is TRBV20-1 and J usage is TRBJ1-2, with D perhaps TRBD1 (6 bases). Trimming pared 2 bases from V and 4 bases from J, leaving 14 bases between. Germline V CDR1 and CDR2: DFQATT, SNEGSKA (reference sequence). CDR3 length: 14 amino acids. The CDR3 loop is CSARSIQGSYGYTF. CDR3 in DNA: TGCAGTGCTAGATCCATACAGGGATCCTATGGCTACACCTTC.